This TCR beta chain is from a study of cytomegalovirus exposure and HLA in healthy donors. Primers included in the PCR were 60 Vbeta and 13 Jbeta primers. The repertoire was sequenced with immunoSEQ multiplex PCR; TCRdb's copy has only in-frame clones and lacks some. The repertoire table contains tens of thousands of clones. Trimming at V came to 7 bases and at J to 0 bases, leaving 9 bases not matched to a gene. The CDR3 covers 15 residues. CDR1 and CDR2 (germline): SQVTM, ANQGSEA. The rearrangement links TRBV29-1 to TRBJ2-1, with 7 bases aligning to TRBD1. Sequenced material: PBMCs. The source is a human donor in good health. CDR3 coding DNA: TGCAGCGGAACGGGACAGATAAGCTCCTACAATGAGCAGTTCTTC. Amino acids: CSGTGQISSYNEQFF.